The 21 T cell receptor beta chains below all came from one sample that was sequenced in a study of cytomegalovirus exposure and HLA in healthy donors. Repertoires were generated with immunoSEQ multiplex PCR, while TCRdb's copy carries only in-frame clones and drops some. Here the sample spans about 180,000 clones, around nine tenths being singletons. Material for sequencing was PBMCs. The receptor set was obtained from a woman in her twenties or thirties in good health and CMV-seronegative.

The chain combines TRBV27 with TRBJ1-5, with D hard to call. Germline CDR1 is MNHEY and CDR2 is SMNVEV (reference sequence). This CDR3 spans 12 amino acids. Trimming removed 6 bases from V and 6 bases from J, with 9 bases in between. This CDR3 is CASSHYPQPQHF. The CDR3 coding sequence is TGTGCCAGCAGCCACTATCCTCAGCCCCAGCATTTT.

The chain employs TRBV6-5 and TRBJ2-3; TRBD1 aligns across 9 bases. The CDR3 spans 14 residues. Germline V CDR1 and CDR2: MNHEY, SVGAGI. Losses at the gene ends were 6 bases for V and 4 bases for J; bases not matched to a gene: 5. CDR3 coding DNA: TGTGCCAGCAGGACAACAGGGGGCCCAGATACGCAGTATTTT. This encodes CASRTTGGPDTQYF.

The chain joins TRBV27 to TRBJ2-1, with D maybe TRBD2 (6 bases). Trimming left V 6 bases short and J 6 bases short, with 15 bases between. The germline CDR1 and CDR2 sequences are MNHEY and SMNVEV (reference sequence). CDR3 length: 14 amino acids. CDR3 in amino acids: CASSVTSNLNEQFF. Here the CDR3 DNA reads TGTGCCAGCAGCGTGACTAGTAACCTCAATGAGCAGTTCTTC.

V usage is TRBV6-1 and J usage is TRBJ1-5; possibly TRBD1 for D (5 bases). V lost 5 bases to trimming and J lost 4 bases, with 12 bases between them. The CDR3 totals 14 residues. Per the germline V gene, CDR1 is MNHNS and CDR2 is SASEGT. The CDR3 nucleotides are TGTGCCAGCAGTACCTGGGGGGGTAATCAGCCCCAGCATTTT. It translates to CASSTWGGNQPQHF.

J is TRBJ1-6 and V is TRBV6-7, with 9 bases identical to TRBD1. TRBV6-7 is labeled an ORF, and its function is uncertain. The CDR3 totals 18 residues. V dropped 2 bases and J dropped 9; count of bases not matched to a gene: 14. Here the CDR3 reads CASSYPRTGDTLCSPLHF. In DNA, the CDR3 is TGTGCCAGCAGTTACCCCCGGACAGGGGACACCCTATGTTCACCCCTCCACTTT.

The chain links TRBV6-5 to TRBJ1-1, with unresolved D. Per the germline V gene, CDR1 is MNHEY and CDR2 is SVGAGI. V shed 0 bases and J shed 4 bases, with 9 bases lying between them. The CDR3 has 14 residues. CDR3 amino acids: CASSYSRGATEAFF. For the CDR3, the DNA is TGTGCCAGCAGTTACTCGCGGGGAGCCACTGAAGCTTTCTTT.

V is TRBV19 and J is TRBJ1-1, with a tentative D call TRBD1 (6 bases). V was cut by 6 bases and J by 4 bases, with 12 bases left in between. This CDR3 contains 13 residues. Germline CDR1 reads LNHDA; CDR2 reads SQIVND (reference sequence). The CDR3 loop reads CASRQGGGTEAFF. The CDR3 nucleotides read TGTGCCAGTAGGCAGGGAGGGGGCACTGAAGCTTTCTTT.

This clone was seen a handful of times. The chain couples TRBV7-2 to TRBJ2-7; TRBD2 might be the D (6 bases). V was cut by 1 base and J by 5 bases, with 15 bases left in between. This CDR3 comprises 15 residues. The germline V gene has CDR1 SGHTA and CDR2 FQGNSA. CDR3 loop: CASSLGPGTVDEQYF. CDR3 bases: TGTGCCAGCAGCTTAGGCCCAGGGACTGTCGACGAGCAGTACTTC.

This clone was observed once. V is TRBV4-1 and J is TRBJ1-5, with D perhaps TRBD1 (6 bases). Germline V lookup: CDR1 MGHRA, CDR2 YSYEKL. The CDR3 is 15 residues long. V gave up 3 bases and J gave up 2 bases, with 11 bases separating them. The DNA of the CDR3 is TGCGCCAGCAGCCAGTTACAGGGAGGCAATCAGCCCCAGCATTTT. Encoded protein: CASSQLQGGNQPQHF.

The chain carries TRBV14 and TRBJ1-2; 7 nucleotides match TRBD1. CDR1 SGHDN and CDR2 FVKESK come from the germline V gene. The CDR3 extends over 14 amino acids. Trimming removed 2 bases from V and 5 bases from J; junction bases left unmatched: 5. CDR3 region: CASSQLDRDYGYTF. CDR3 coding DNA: TGTGCCAGCAGCCAACTCGACAGGGATTATGGCTACACCTTC.

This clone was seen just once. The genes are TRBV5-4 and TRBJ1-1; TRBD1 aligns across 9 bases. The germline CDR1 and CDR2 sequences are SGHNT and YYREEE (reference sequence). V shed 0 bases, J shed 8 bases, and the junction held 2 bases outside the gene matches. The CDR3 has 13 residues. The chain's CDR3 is CASSLGGTGEAFF. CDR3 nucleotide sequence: TGTGCCAGCAGCTTGGGGGGGACAGGGGAAGCTTTCTTT.

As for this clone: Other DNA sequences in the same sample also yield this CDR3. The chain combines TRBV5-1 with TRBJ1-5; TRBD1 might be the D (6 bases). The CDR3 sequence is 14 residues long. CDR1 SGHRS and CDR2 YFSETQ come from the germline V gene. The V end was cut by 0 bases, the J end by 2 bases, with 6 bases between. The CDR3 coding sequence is TGCGCCAGCAGCTTGGCAGGGGGCAATCAGCCCCAGCATTTT. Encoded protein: CASSLAGGNQPQHF.

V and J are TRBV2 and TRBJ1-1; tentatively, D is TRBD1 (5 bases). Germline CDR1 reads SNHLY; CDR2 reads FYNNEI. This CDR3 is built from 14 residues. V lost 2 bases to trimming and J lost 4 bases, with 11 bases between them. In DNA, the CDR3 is TGTGCCAGCAGTGAACTTGGAGGGACCACTGAAGCTTTCTTT. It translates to CASSELGGTTEAFF. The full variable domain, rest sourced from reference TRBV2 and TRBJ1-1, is EPEVTQTPSHQVTQMGQEVILRCVPISNHLYFYWYRQILGQKVEFLVSFYNNEISEKSEIFDDQFSVERPDGSNFTLKIRSTKLEDSAMYFCASSELGGTTEAFFGQGTRLTVV.

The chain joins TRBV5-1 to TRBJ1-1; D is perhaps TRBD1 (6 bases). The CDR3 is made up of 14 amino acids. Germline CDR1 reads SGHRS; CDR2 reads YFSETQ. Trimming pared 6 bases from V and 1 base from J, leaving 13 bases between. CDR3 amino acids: CASNPGGGNTEAFF. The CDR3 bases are TGCGCCAGCAACCCGGGGGGCGGGAACACTGAAGCTTTCTTT.

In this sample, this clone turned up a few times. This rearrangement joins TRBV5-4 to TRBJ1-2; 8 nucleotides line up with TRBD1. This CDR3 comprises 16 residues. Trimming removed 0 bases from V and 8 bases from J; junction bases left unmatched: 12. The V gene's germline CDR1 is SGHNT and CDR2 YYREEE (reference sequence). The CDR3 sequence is CASSLGMDRAGGGYTF. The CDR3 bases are TGTGCCAGCAGCTTGGGCATGGACAGGGCCGGAGGCGGCTACACCTTC.

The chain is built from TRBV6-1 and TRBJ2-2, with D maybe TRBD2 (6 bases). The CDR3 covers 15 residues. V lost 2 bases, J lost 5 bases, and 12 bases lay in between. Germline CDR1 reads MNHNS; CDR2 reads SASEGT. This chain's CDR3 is CASSETAGRTGELFF. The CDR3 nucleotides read TGTGCCAGCAGTGAAACAGCAGGGAGGACCGGGGAGCTGTTTTTT.

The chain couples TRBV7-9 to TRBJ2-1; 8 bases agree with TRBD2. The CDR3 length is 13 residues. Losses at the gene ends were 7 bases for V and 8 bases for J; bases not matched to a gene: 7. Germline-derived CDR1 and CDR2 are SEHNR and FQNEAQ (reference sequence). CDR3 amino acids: CASTERGYDEQFF. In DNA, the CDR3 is TGTGCCAGCACCGAGCGGGGGTACGATGAGCAGTTCTTC.

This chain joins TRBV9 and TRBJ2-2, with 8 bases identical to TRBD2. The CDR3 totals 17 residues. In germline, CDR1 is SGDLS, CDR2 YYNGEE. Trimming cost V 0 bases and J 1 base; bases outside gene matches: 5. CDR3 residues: CASSVAIGGVNTGELFF. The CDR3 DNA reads TGTGCCAGCAGCGTAGCTATCGGGGGGGTGAACACCGGGGAGCTGTTTTTT.

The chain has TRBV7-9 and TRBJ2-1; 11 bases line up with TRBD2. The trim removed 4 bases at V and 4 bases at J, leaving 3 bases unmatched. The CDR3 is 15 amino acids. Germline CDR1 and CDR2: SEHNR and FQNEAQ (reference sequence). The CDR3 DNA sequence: TGTGCCAGCAGCTCCACTAGCGGGGGTTACAATGAGCAGTTCTTC. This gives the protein CASSSTSGGYNEQFF.

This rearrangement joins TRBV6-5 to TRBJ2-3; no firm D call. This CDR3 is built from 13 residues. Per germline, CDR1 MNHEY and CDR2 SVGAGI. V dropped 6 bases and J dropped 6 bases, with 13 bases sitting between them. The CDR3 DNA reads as TGTGCCAGCAGCCCCACCTATCTGGATACGCAGTATTTT. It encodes CASSPTYLDTQYF.

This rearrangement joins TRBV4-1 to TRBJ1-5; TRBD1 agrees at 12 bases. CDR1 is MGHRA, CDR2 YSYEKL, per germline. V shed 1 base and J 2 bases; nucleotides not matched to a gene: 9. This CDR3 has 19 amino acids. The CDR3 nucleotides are TGCGCCAGCAGCCAAGGTGGGGACAGGGGGCTTGTCCGCAATCAGCCCCAGCATTTT. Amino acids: CASSQGGDRGLVRNQPQHF.